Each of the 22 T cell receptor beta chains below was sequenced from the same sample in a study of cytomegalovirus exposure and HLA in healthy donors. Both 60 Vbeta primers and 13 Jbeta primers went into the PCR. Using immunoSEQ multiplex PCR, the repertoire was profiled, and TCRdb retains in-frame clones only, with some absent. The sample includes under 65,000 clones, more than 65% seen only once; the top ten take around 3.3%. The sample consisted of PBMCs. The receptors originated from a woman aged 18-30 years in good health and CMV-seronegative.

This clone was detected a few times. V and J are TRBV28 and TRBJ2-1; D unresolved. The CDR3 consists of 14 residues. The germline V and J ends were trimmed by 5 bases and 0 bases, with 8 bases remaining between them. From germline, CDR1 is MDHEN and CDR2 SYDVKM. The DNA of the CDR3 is TGTGCCAGCAGTGGGCAGAGCTCCTACAATGAGCAGTTCTTC. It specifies CASSGQSSYNEQFF.

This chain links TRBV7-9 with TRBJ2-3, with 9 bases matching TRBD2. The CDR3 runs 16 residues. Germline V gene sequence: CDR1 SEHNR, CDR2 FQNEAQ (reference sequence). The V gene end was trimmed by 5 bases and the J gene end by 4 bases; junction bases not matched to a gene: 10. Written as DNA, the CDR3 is TGTGCCAGCAGCCCTCCGGCGGGAGGGGAGGCAGATACGCAGTATTTT. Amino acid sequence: CASSPPAGGEADTQYF.

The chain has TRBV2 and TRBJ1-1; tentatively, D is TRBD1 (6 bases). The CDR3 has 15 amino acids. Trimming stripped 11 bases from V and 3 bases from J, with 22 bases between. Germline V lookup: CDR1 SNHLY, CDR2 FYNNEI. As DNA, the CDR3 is TGTGCCTCACAGGGAGCCCAGATAGAGGACACTGAAGCTTTCTTT. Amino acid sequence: CASQGAQIEDTEAFF.

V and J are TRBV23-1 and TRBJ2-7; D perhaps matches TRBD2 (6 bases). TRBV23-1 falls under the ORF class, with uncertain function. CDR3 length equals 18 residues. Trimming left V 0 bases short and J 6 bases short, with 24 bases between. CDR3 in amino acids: CASSQSGWGDGIRAEQYF. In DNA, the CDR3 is TGCGCCAGCAGTCAATCGGGCTGGGGGGACGGTATTAGGGCCGAGCAGTACTTC.

The CDR3 is CASRPTGGGYTF. The DNA for the CDR3 is TGTGCCAGCAGACCGACAGGGGGAGGCTACACCTTC. The V gene is TRBV27, the J gene TRBJ1-2, with TRBD1 matching over 9 bases. This CDR3 is 12 amino acids long. The V and J ends lost 6 bases and 8 bases, in that order; junction bases with no gene match: 4. Germline loops: CDR1 MNHEY, CDR2 SMNVEV (reference sequence).

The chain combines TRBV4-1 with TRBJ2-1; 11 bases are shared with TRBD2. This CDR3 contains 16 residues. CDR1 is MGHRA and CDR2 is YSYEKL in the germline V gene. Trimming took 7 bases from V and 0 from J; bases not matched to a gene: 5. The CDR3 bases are TGCGCCAGCAAAGAACTAGCGGGAGTCTCCTACAATGAGCAGTTCTTC. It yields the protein CASKELAGVSYNEQFF.

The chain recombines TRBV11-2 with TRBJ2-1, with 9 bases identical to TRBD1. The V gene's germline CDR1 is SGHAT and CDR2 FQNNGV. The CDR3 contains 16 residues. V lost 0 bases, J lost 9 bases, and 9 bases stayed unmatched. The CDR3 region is CASSLDRVGQGGEQFF. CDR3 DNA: TGTGCCAGCAGCTTAGATCGGGTGGGACAGGGAGGTGAGCAGTTCTTC.

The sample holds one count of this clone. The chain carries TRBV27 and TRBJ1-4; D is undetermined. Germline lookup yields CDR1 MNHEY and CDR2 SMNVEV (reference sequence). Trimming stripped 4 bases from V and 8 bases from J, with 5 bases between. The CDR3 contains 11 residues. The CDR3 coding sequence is TGTGCCAGCAGTTCGGGGGAAAAACTGTTTTTT. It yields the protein CASSSGEKLFF. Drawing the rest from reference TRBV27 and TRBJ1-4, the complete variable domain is EAQVTQNPRYLITVTGKKLTVTCSQNMNHEYMSWYRQDPGLGLRQIYYSMNVEVTDKGDVPEGYKVSRKEKRNFPLILESPSPNQTSLYFCASSSGEKLFFGSGTQLSVL.

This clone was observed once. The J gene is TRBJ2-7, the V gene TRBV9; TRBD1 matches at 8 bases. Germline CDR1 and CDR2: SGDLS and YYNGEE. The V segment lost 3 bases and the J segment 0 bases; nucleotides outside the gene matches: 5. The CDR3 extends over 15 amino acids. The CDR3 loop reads CASSASGGSSYEQYF. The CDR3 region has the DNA TGTGCCAGCAGCGCCTCAGGGGGCAGCTCCTACGAGCAGTACTTC.

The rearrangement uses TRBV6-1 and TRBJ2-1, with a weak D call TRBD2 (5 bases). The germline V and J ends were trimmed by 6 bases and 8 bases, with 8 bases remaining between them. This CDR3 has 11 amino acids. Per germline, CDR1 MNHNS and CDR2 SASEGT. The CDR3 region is CASRLGDEQFF. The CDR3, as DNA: TGTGCCAGCAGACTAGGAGATGAGCAGTTCTTC.

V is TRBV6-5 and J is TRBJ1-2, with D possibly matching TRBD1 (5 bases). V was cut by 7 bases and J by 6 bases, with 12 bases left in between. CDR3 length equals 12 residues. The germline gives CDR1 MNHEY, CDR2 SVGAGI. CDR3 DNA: TGTGCCAGCAAGACGGGGGGAAATGGCTACACCTTC. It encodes CASKTGGNGYTF.

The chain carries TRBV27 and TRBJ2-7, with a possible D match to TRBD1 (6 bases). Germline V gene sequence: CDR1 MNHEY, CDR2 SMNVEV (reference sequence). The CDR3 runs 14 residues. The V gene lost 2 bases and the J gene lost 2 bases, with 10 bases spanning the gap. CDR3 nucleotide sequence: TGTGCCAGCAGTTTAGGGGGCATCCCCTACGAGCAGTACTTC. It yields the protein CASSLGGIPYEQYF.

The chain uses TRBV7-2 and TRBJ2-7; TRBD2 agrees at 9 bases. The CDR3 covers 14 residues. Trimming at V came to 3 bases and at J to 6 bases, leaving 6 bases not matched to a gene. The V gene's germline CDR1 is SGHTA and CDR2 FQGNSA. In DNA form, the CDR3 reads TGTGCCAGCAGCTTTGATAGCGGGAGTAGCGAGCAGTACTTC. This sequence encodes CASSFDSGSSEQYF.

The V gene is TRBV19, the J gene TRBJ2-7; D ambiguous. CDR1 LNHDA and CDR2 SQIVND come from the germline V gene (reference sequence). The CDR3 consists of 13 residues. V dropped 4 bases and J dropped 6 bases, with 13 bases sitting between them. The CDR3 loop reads CASSKLLVGEQYF. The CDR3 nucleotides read TGTGCCAGTAGTAAGTTGCTAGTGGGCGAGCAGTACTTC.

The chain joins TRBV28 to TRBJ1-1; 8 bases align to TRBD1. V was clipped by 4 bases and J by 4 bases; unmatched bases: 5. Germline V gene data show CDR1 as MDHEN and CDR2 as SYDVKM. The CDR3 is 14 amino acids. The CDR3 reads CASSSGQGVTEAFF. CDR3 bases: TGTGCCAGCAGTTCAGGACAGGGCGTCACTGAAGCTTTCTTT.

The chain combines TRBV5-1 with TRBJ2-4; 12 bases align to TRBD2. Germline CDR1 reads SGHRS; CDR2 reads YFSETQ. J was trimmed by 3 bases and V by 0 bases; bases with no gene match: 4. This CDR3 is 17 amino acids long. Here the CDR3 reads CASSLGLAGGVKNIQYF. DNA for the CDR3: TGCGCCAGCAGCTTGGGTCTAGCGGGAGGGGTCAAAAACATTCAGTACTTC.

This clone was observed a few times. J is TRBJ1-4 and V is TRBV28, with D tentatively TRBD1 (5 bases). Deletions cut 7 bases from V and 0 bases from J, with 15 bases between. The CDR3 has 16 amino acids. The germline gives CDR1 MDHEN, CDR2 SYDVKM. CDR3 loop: CASTQDIFPTNEKLFF. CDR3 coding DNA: TGTGCCAGCACCCAGGACATCTTTCCAACTAATGAAAAACTGTTTTTT. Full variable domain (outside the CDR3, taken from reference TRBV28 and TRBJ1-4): DVKVTQSSRYLVKRTGEKVFLECVQDMDHENMFWYRQDPGLGLRLIYFSYDVKMKEKGDIPEGYSVSREKKERFSLILESASTNQTSMYLCASTQDIFPTNEKLFFGSGTQLSVL.

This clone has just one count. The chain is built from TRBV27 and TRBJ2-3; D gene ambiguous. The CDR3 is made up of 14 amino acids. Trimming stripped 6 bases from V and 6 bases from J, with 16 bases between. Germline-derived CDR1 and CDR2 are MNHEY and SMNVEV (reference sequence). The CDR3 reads CASSQRGAVDTQYF. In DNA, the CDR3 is TGTGCCAGCAGCCAGAGAGGCGCGGTGGATACGCAGTATTTT.

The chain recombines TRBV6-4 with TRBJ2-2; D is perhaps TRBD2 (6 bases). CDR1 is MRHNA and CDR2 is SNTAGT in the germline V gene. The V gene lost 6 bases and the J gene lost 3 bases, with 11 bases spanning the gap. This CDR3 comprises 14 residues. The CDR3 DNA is TGTGCCAGCAGCGCGGGACTGGACACCGGGGAGCTGTTTTTT. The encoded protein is CASSAGLDTGELFF.

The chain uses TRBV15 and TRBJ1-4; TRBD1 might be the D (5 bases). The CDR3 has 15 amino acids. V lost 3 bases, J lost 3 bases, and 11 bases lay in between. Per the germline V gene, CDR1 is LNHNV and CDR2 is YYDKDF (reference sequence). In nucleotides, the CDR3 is TGTGCCACCAGCAGTCCAGGGTGGGCTAATGAAAAACTGTTTTTT. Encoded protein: CATSSPGWANEKLFF.

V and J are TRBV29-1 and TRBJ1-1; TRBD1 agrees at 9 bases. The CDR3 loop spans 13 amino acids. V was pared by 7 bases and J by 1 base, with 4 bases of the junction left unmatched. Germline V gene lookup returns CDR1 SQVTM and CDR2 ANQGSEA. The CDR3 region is CSGTGQGNTEAFF. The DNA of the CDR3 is TGCAGCGGAACGGGACAGGGGAACACTGAAGCTTTCTTT.

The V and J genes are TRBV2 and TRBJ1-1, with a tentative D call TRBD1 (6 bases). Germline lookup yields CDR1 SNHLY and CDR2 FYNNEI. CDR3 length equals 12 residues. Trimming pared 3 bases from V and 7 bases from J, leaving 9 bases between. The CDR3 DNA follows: TGTGCCAGCAGTGACAGGGGCAATGAAGCTTTCTTT. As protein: CASSDRGNEAFF.